A selection of T cell receptor beta chains follows, all from one sample in a study of shared clonotypes between healthy human individuals. Sequencing used immunoSEQ multiplex PCR; TCRdb keeps in-frame clones, though not all of them. The table includes around 2,000,000 clones, more than 85% detected once. Sequencing input: naive CD8+ T cells from PBMCs. All receptors come from a man younger than 35 in good health. Some clones in this sample may be carry-over from other donors' samples. Both conserved end residues are part of each CDR3. D genes are given only for firm matches. Expanded clones get a size class; other rows say once, few or many, or leave the size out.

TRBV27,once,TRBJ1-2,.,CASSGASYGYTF,TGTGCCAGCAGTGGGGCTTCCTATGGCTACACCTTC
TRBV5-5,.,TRBJ1-5,.,CASSTGGYNQPQHF,TGTGCCAGCAGCACCGGTGGATATAATCAGCCCCAGCATTTT
TRBV9,.,TRBJ2-2,.,CASSVALTGELFF,TGTGCCAGCAGCGTAGCTCTGACCGGGGAGCTGTTTTTT
TRBV4-1,.,TRBJ2-7,TRBD1,CASSQERTGNDEQYF,TGCGCCAGCAGCCAAGAGAGGACAGGGAACGACGAGCAGTACTTC
TRBV5-1,.,TRBJ2-7,.,CASRAALAPEQYF,TGCGCCAGCAGGGCTGCGCTAGCTCCCGAGCAGTACTTC
TRBV28,.,TRBJ2-7,.,CASMEVGGGYEQYF,TGTGCCAGCATGGAGGTTGGTGGAGGGTACGAGCAGTACTTC
TRBV18,.,TRBJ2-7,TRBD2,CASSPPRLAGDFSYEQYF,TGTGCCAGCTCACCACCTCGCCTAGCGGGAGATTTCTCCTACGAGCAGTACTTC
TRBV2,.,TRBJ2-1,TRBD1,CASSLRTGGSVWEQFF,TGTGCCAGCAGCCTAAGGACAGGGGGCTCGGTTTGGGAGCAGTTCTTC
TRBV10-3,.,TRBJ1-3,TRBD1,CASQGEGNTIYF,TGTGCCAGCCAGGGGGAAGGAAACACCATATATTTT
TRBV7-6,.,TRBJ1-2,.,CASSLAGPGNYGYTF,TGTGCCAGCAGCTTAGCGGGGCCAGGAAACTATGGCTACACCTTC
TRBV27,.,TRBJ1-1,.,CASSLYGTTGPPNTEAFF,TGTGCCAGCAGTTTATATGGGACGACTGGACCCCCGAACACTGAAGCTTTCTTT
TRBV6-1,.,TRBJ2-7,.,CASSGYGGPYEQYF,TGTGCCAGCAGTGGGTATGGGGGGCCTTACGAGCAGTACTTC
TRBV19,.,TRBJ2-5,TRBD1,CASRGQGAETQYF,TGTGCCAGTAGGGGACAGGGGGCCGAGACCCAGTACTTC
TRBV7-9,.,TRBJ2-3,TRBD2,CASSGATSGRASTQYF,TGTGCCAGCAGCGGCGCGACTAGCGGGAGGGCCAGTACGCAGTATTTT
TRBV7-9,.,TRBJ1-1,.,CASSRPETGNTEAFF,TGTGCCAGCAGCCGACCCGAGACAGGAAACACTGAAGCTTTCTTT
TRBV29-1,.,TRBJ2-7,TRBD2,CSVGPARLAHEQYF,TGCAGCGTTGGACCCGCGAGACTAGCACACGAGCAGTACTTC
TRBV30,.,TRBJ1-1,.,CAWSVSTSRDTEAFF,TGTGCCTGGAGTGTAAGTACATCCAGGGACACTGAAGCTTTCTTT
TRBV18,.,TRBJ2-7,TRBD1,CASSPGQGSYEQYF,TGTGCCAGCTCACCGGGACAGGGGTCCTACGAGCAGTACTTC
TRBV6-6,.,TRBJ1-3,.,CASTSTLGNTIYF,TGTGCCAGCACCTCTACCTTGGGAAACACCATATATTTT
TRBV28,.,TRBJ2-7,TRBD2,CASSLRLAASYEQYF,TGTGCCAGCAGCTTGCGGCTAGCGGCATCCTACGAGCAGTACTTC
TRBV30,.,TRBJ1-1,.,CAWRTRVDTEAFF,TGTGCCTGGAGGACCAGGGTTGACACTGAAGCTTTCTTT
TRBV29-1,.,TRBJ1-2,.,CSVEDGPYGYTF,TGCAGCGTTGAAGATGGCCCCTATGGCTACACCTTC
TRBV6-5,.,TRBJ2-5,TRBD2,CASSSRTSGRETQYF,TGTGCCAGCAGTTCTAGGACTAGCGGGCGAGAGACCCAGTACTTC
TRBV27,.,TRBJ2-3,TRBD2,CASSLGLGGSLRDTQYF,TGTGCCAGCAGTCTGGGACTAGGCGGGAGTTTAAGGGATACGCAGTATTTT
TRBV27,.,TRBJ1-2,TRBD1,CASSPRTGAMNGYTF,TGTGCCAGCAGTCCACGGACAGGGGCAATGAATGGCTACACCTTC
TRBV15,.,TRBJ2-7,.,CATSRGRGSYEQYF,TGTGCCACCAGCAGAGGACGCGGCAGCTACGAGCAGTACTTC
TRBV4-1,.,TRBJ1-1,TRBD1,CASSLDSGTGGFQFF,TGCGCCAGCAGCCTAGACTCCGGGACAGGGGGCTTCCAATTCTTT
TRBV27,.,TRBJ2-7,.,CASSWGGVYEQYF,TGTGCCAGCAGTTGGGGCGGGGTCTACGAGCAGTACTTC
TRBV7-8,.,TRBJ1-1,TRBD1,CASSVKGQGTWGTEAFF,TGTGCCAGCAGCGTGAAGGGACAGGGGACGTGGGGCACTGAAGCTTTCTTT
TRBV12-5,.,TRBJ2-1,.,CASGLVSASARDRNEQFF,TGTGCTAGTGGTTTGGTATCGGCGTCGGCCCGGGACCGAAATGAGCAGTTCTTC
TRBV11-2,.,TRBJ2-2,.,CASSTRKKVSGELFF,TGTGCCAGCAGCACCCGAAAAAAGGTTTCCGGGGAGCTGTTTTTT
TRBV9,.,TRBJ1-3,.,CASSVSHGDTIYF,TGTGCCAGCAGCGTATCCCATGGGGACACCATATATTTT
TRBV27,once,TRBJ2-7,.,CASSLTANEFGPPEQYF,TGTGCCAGCAGTCTCACCGCTAATGAGTTTGGGCCCCCCGAGCAGTACTTC
TRBV27,.,TRBJ1-1,.,CASFVSMGNGEAFF,TGTGCCAGCTTTGTGTCGATGGGAAACGGTGAAGCTTTCTTT
TRBV27,.,TRBJ2-7,.,CASSLGPRPGYEQYF,TGTGCCAGCAGTTTAGGGCCTAGACCAGGCTACGAGCAGTACTTC
TRBV6-5,.,TRBJ1-1,TRBD1,CASSYGYRGTEAFF,TGTGCCAGCAGTTACGGGTACAGGGGGACTGAAGCTTTCTTT
TRBV19,few,TRBJ2-7,.,CASSEGPYEQYF,TGTGCCAGTAGTGAGGGACCCTACGAGCAGTACTTC
TRBV2,.,TRBJ2-5,.,CASTGTFRETQYF,TGTGCCAGCACCGGGACTTTCCGGGAGACCCAGTACTTC
TRBV7-6,.,TRBJ2-7,TRBD2,CASSLATSGRIRDTYEQYF,TGTGCCAGCAGCTTAGCGACTAGCGGGAGGATTAGGGATACCTACGAGCAGTACTTC
TRBV19,.,TRBJ1-1,.,CASSPRGAQDTEAFF,TGTGCCAGTAGTCCACGGGGGGCTCAGGACACTGAAGCTTTCTTT
TRBV11-1,.,TRBJ2-1,TRBD2,CASSRTGTSGRAGYNEQFF,TGTGCCAGCAGCCGTACCGGGACTAGCGGGAGGGCCGGCTACAATGAGCAGTTCTTC
TRBV6-1,.,TRBJ1-2,.,CASSEYRTIYGYTF,TGTGCCAGCAGTGAATACAGGACAATCTATGGCTACACCTTC
TRBV7-9,.,TRBJ2-7,.,CASSSLEDPSYEQYF,TGTGCCAGCAGCTCCCTTGAGGACCCCTCCTACGAGCAGTACTTC
TRBV9,.,TRBJ2-3,TRBD2,CASSVAPPTSGSSDTQYF,TGTGCCAGCAGCGTGGCGCCACCGACTAGCGGGAGCTCAGATACGCAGTATTTT
TRBV7-9,.,TRBJ2-3,.,CASSGGIHGITSTDTQYF,TGTGCCAGCAGCGGCGGGATCCATGGGATTACTAGCACAGATACGCAGTATTTT
TRBV5-4,.,TRBJ2-1,.,CASSLSPGHSYNEQFF,TGTGCCAGCAGCCTATCCCCGGGACACTCCTACAATGAGCAGTTCTTC
TRBV28,.,TRBJ2-7,TRBD1,CASSRTGSSYEQYF,TGTGCCAGCAGCAGGACAGGGAGCTCCTACGAGCAGTACTTC
TRBV27,few,TRBJ1-1,.,CASSLSVSNTEAFF,TGTGCCAGCAGTTTATCCGTCAGCAACACTGAAGCTTTCTTT
TRBV13,.,TRBJ2-7,TRBD1,CASSPADRGVEQYF,TGTGCCAGCAGCCCTGCGGACAGGGGAGTAGAGCAGTACTTC
TRBV30,.,TRBJ2-2,.,CAWNSGTGELFF,TGTGCCTGGAATTCGGGGACCGGGGAGCTGTTTTTT
TRBV7-2,.,TRBJ2-1,TRBD2,CASSLGGRSYNEQFF,TGTGCCAGCAGCTTAGGCGGGAGATCCTACAATGAGCAGTTCTTC
TRBV11-1,.,TRBJ1-1,.,CASSPPFSEAFF,TGTGCCAGCAGCCCCCCGTTCTCAGAAGCTTTCTTT
TRBV27,.,TRBJ2-1,.,CASSPGTVEQFF,TGTGCCAGCAGTCCCGGGACCGTTGAGCAGTTCTTC
TRBV21-1,.,TRBJ2-4,.,CASKQGQGNIQYF,TGTGCCAGCAAACAGGGGCAGGGAAACATTCAGTACTTC
TRBV5-1,.,TRBJ1-1,TRBD1,CASRAGTVTNTEAFF,TGCGCCAGCAGGGCCGGGACAGTGACCAACACTGAAGCTTTCTTT
TRBV29-1,once,TRBJ2-3,TRBD1,CSAEPWTGMSTDTQYF,TGCAGCGCAGAACCCTGGACAGGGATGAGCACAGATACGCAGTATTTT
TRBV9,once,TRBJ2-1,TRBD2,CASSTGTSGRADNEQFF,TGTGCCAGCAGCACCGGGACTAGCGGGAGGGCCGACAATGAGCAGTTCTTC